This is a list of T cell receptor beta chains from one sample in a study of blood T cells in healthy people across ages. TCRdb re-analysed the 5' RACE reads in MiXCR, keeping a single row per CDR3 protein. Here the sample spans hundreds of thousands of distinct CDR3 sequences, more than 40% being singletons. Sample: blood. The source is a woman in her sixties in good health. CDR3s include the opening cysteine and the closing phenylalanine or tryptophan. Fields, in order: D gene, clone size, J gene, V gene, CDR3 DNA, CDR3 protein. A D gene is named only where the DNA matches it firmly. Clone size, where shown, is once, few, many, or a class for clones that have expanded.

>-|-|TRBJ2-7|TRBV7-6
TGTGCCAGCAGCTTAGGGGCTCCGGGGCAGGGAAACTACGAGCAGTACTTC
CASSLGAPGQGNYEQYF
>-|few|TRBJ2-5|TRBV7-8
TGTGCCAGCAGCTTAGTTCCGGGACCGCTGGCCCAAGAGACCCAGTACTTC
CASSLVPGPLAQETQYF
>-|few|TRBJ1-6|TRBV13
TGTGCCAGCAGCTTAGGTGACGGGGGCGGATCACCCCTCCACTTT
CASSLGDGGGSPLHF
>-|-|TRBJ2-7|TRBV12-3/TRBV12-4
TGTGCCAGCAGTCCCATAGGGGGGGGGCAGGGATATTACGAGCAGTACTTC
CASSPIGGGQGYYEQYF
>-|-|TRBJ1-6|TRBV6-2/TRBV6-3
TGTGCCAGCAGTTTCCAGGGTGGTGATTCACCCCTCCACTTT
CASSFQGGDSPLHF
>TRBD2|-|TRBJ2-1|TRBV7-3
TGTGCCAGCTCCTCCGCTGGGGGACTAGCGGGACTCAATGAGCAGTTCTTC
CASSSAGGLAGLNEQFF
>-|many|TRBJ2-3|TRBV10-3
TGTGCCATCAAGAACAAATATAGCACAGATACGCAGTATTTT
CAIKNKYSTDTQYF
>TRBD2|few|TRBJ2-1|TRBV20-1
TGCAGTGCTTCGCTAGCGGGAGTCTACAATGAGCAGTTCTTC
CSASLAGVYNEQFF
>-|many|TRBJ2-7|TRBV29-1
TGCAGCGTTGCGGGACACCTAGGGGGGGCGCGTGAGCAGTACTTC
CSVAGHLGGAREQYF
>-|few|TRBJ2-3|TRBV7-9
TGTGCCAGCAGCTTAGGTCTTCGTGTCGAGACAGCAAGCACAGATACGCAGTATTTT
CASSLGLRVETASTDTQYF
>TRBD1|-|TRBJ2-3|TRBV20-1
TGCAGTGCTAGGACTCGGGGACAGGGAGGTGCAGATACGCAGTATTTT
CSARTRGQGGADTQYF
>TRBD2|-|TRBJ2-5|TRBV12-3/TRBV12-4
TGTGCCAGCAGTTTTAGGACTAGCGGAACCCCAGAGACCCAGTACTTC
CASSFRTSGTPETQYF
>TRBD1|-|TRBJ2-3|TRBV7-2
TGTGCCAGCAGGAGGGACAGATTCACAGATACGCAGTATTTT
CASRRDRFTDTQYF
>TRBD2|-|TRBJ2-1|TRBV28
TGTGCCAGCAGCTCGGGCAGCGGGAGTGCGAATGAGCAGTTCTTC
CASSSGSGSANEQFF
>-|few|TRBJ1-1|TRBV16
TGTGCCAGCAGCCAATCTGGAGGGAGGGTGAACACTGAAGCTTTCTTT
CASSQSGGRVNTEAFF
>-|few|TRBJ1-2|TRBV2
TGTGCCAGCAGTGTTGAATCGTCGGGCTATGGCTACACCTTC
CASSVESSGYGYTF
>-|-|TRBJ2-7|TRBV20-1
TGCAGTGCCAAGGTCTGGTCGGGTAGCGGATCCTACGAGCAGTACTTC
CSAKVWSGSGSYEQYF
>TRBD2|few|TRBJ2-3|TRBV7-8
TGTGCCAGCAGCTCCGTCCTAGCGGGAGAGAACACAGATACGCAGTATTTT
CASSSVLAGENTDTQYF
>TRBD2|-|TRBJ2-1|TRBV11-1
TGTGCCAGCAGCCGTAGCGGGAGAGGTTCAAATGAGCAGTTCTTC
CASSRSGRGSNEQFF
>TRBD1|-|TRBJ2-7|TRBV12-3/TRBV12-4
TGTGCCAGCAGCGGGACAGGGGGCGCCTACGAGCAGTACTTC
CASSGTGGAYEQYF
>-|-|TRBJ2-5|TRBV6-2/TRBV6-3
TGTGCCAGCAGTTACGGGATGGGGCAGACCCAAGAGACCCAGTACTTC
CASSYGMGQTQETQYF
>-|few|TRBJ2-5|TRBV20-1
TGCAGTGCTAGGTCCGGGGGAGAGGAGACCCAGTACTTC
CSARSGGEETQYF
>TRBD2|-|TRBJ2-1|TRBV20-1
TGCAGTGCTAGACGGGGGCTAGCGGGAGCCAATGAGCAGTTCTTC
CSARRGLAGANEQFF
>TRBD1|-|TRBJ1-5|TRBV5-6
TGTGCCAGCAGCTTCCTGGACAGGGGAGAGGAGCCCCAGCATTTT
CASSFLDRGEEPQHF